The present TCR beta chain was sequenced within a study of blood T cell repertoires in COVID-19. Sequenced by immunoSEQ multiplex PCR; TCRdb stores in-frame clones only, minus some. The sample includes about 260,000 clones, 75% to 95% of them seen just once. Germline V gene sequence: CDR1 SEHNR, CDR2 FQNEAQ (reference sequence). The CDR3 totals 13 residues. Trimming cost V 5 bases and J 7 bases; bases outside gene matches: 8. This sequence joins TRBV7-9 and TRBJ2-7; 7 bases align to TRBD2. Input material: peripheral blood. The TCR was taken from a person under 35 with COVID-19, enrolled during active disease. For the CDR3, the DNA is TGTGCCAGCAGCCCCGGCAGGGAGGGGGAGCAGTACTTC. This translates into CASSPGREGEQYF.